This TCR beta chain originates from a study of cytomegalovirus exposure and HLA in healthy donors. The primer mix had 60 Vbeta and 13 Jbeta primers. The protocol was immunoSEQ multiplex PCR, while the TCRdb copy is restricted to in-frame clones and leaves out a portion. Among under 200,000 clones listed, 87% were seen once. V dropped 5 bases and J dropped 5; count of bases not matched to a gene: 8. The CDR3 runs to 15 residues. Germline V lookup: CDR1 MDHEN, CDR2 SYDVKM. This clone has just one count. The rearrangement uses TRBV28 and TRBJ1-4; TRBD1 matches 7 bases. Sequenced input: PBMCs. The clonotype originates from a woman in her twenties or thirties in good health and CMV-seronegative. The CDR3 nucleotides are TGTGCCAGCAGTCCCCGGGACAGAGGAAATGAAAAACTGTTTTTT. This gives the protein CASSPRDRGNEKLFF.